The sequence of this TCR beta chain was determined in a study of molecular identifiers for immune sequencing clone quantification. This clonotype showed up just a few times. For bulk TCR libraries, previously described methods and listed TCR primers were used. TCRdb reprocessed the PCR reads via MiXCR and lists one record per CDR3 protein. The table shows about half a million distinct CDR3 sequences, with about 20% occurring only once. V was shortened by 4 bases and J by 3 bases, with 16 bases between the two germline ends. The germline V gene has CDR1 MGHRA and CDR2 YSYEKL. The CDR3 has 15 residues. The chain carries TRBV4-1 and TRBJ2-7, with D possibly called TRBD1 or TRBD2 (5 bases each). The TCR comes from a human donor in good health. Some libraries in this study had Jurkat cell RNA spiked in. Source material: naive CD8+ T cells from blood, with Jurkat cell RNA spiked in. The subset was: FACS-sorted CD8+CD4-CCR7+CD45RA+ naive T cells. CDR3: CASSPTSGPDYEQYF. DNA of the CDR3: TGCGCCAGCAGCCCTACGTCGGGACCAGACTACGAGCAGTACTTC.